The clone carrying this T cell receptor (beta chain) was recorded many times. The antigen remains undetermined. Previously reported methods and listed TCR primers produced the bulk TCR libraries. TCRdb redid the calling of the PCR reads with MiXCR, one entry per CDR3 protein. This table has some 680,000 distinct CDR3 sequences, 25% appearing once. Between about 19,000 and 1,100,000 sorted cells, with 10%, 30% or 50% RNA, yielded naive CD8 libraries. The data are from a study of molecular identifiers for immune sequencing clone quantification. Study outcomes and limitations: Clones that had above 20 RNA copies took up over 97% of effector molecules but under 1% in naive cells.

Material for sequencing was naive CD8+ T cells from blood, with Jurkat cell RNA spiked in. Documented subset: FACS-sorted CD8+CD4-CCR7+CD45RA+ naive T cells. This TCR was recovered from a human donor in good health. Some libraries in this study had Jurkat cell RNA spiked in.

The chain's CDR3 is CASSLLAGAIEQYF. The CDR3 DNA reads TGTGCCAGCAGTTTACTAGCGGGAGCGATCGAGCAGTACTTC. This chain joins TRBV28 and TRBJ2-7, with 10 bases matching TRBD2. CDR3 size: 14 residues. Per germline, CDR1 MDHEN and CDR2 SYDVKM. Trimming at V came to 2 bases and at J to 6 bases, leaving 4 bases not matched to a gene.